The 2 T cell receptor beta chains below all came from one sample that was sequenced in a study of blood T cell repertoires in COVID-19 (dated by TCRdb to about 2020). The library was obtained by the immunoSEQ multiplex PCR assay. In TCRdb, the immuneACCESS table is reduced to in-frame sequences with V and J assigned. These tables do not hold every clone; where another copy was compared, an unresolved V gene accounts for under half, and the others remain unexplained. The sample table lists about 250,000 clones, roughly 85% of them with a count of one. The biggest ten clones account for 5% to 6.5% of the sample. The specimen was peripheral blood. The receptors stem from a man between 50 and 59 years old with active or convalescent COVID-19.

This clone appeared a single time. The chain uses TRBV9 and TRBJ1-1, with 10 bases fitting TRBD1. This CDR3 is built from 17 residues. Germline lookup yields CDR1 SGDLS and CDR2 YYNGEE. J was trimmed by 3 bases and V by 4 bases; bases with no gene match: 12. CDR3 coding DNA: TGTGCCAGCAGCCCCCGGGACAGGGGCTGGAAGTACACTGAAGCTTTCTTT. This codes for CASSPRDRGWKYTEAFF.

The chain recombines TRBV5-4 with TRBJ1-2; D gene ambiguous. The V end was cut by 3 bases, the J end by 6 bases, with 12 bases between. The germline V gene encodes CDR1 SGHNT and CDR2 YYREEE (reference sequence). The CDR3 runs to 13 residues. As DNA, the CDR3 is TGTGCCAGCAGCTCCCTATCTAGCGATGGCTACACCTTC. This gives the protein CASSSLSSDGYTF.